What follows are 13 T cell receptor beta chains derived from one specimen sequenced in a study of T cell changes during pregnancy in multiple sclerosis (dated by TCRdb to between 2019 and 2020). Library construction relied on the immunoSEQ multiplex PCR assay. The table comes from immuneACCESS by way of TCRdb, which keeps in-frame sequences with V and J called. Part of the clones is missing from these tables; in studies checked, under half for an unresolved V gene and the rest for unknown reasons. The table for this sample lists 75,000 to 95,000 clones; around 93% of them were counted only once. The leading ten clones occupy under 2% of the sample. Sequences were derived from peripheral blood, sampled in the first trimester of pregnancy. The receptors originated from a female donor in good health, enrolled as a control in a pregnancy study.

This chain links TRBV19 with TRBJ1-1, with a possible D match to TRBD1 (6 bases). Germline CDR1 reads LNHDA; CDR2 reads SQIVND (reference sequence). The CDR3 is made up of 13 amino acids. Trimming removed 8 bases at V and 4 bases at J, with 14 bases between. In nucleotides, the CDR3 is TGTGCCAGTTCCCAGGGGTGGGGCACTGAAGCTTTCTTT. This encodes CASSQGWGTEAFF.

The J gene is TRBJ1-2, the V gene TRBV13, with TRBD1 matching 7 bases. Germline-derived CDR1 and CDR2 are PRHDT and FYEKMQ (reference sequence). The length of the CDR3 is 13 residues. V dropped 5 bases and J dropped 2; count of bases not matched to a gene: 2. The CDR3 nucleotides read TGTGCCAGCAGCCTGGGACAGAACTATGGCTACACCTTC. As protein: CASSLGQNYGYTF.

The chain uses TRBV4-1 and TRBJ1-1; D is undetermined. The CDR3 totals 15 residues. Germline assignment: CDR1 MGHRA and CDR2 YSYEKL. The ends were cut back, 5 bases at V and 2 bases at J, with 15 bases in the middle. The CDR3: CASSDQGLTNTEAFF. Here the CDR3 DNA reads TGCGCCAGCAGCGATCAAGGACTGACTAACACTGAAGCTTTCTTT.

This clone was observed a single time. The rearrangement joins TRBV27 to TRBJ2-1; 10 nucleotides agree with TRBD1. Trimming removed 6 bases from V and 7 bases from J; junction bases left unmatched: 9. Germline lookup yields CDR1 MNHEY and CDR2 SMNVEV (reference sequence). CDR3 length: 15 residues. The CDR3 DNA follows: TGTGCCAGCAGCCAAAGACAGGGGGCTTGGAATGAGCAGTTCTTC. Its protein is CASSQRQGAWNEQFF.

The chain links TRBV9 to TRBJ2-5, with 10 positions matching TRBD2. The germline CDR1 and CDR2 sequences are SGDLS and YYNGEE. The length of the CDR3 is 15 residues. With 0 bases clipped from V and 5 bases from J, the junction kept 4 bases outside the gene matches. Written as DNA, the CDR3 is TGTGCCAGCAGCGTAGCAGCGGGGGGGCCGGAGACCCAGTACTTC. Its translation is CASSVAAGGPETQYF. The complete variable domain, with remaining parts taken from reference TRBV9 and TRBJ2-5, reads DSGVTQTPKHLITATGQRVTLRCSPRSGDLSVYWYQQSLDQGLQFLIQYYNGEERAKGNILERFSAQQFPDLHSELNLSSLELGDSALYFCASSVAAGGPETQYFGPGTRLLVL.

This clone was counted once. The identical CDR3 is also encoded by other nucleotide sequences in the sample. V usage is TRBV7-2 and J usage is TRBJ2-3; 14 bases are shared with TRBD2. V gave up 3 bases and J gave up 4 bases; unmatched junction bases: 0. There are 15 residues in the CDR3. Germline V lookup: CDR1 SGHTA, CDR2 FQGNSA. The CDR3 DNA sequence: TGTGCCAGCAGCTTGACTAGCGGGGGGGCAGATACGCAGTATTTT. Translation gives CASSLTSGGADTQYF. Full variable domain (remainder filled in from reference TRBV7-2 and TRBJ2-3): GAGVSQSPSNKVTEKGKDVELRCDPISGHTALYWYRQSLGQGLEFLIYFQGNSAPDKSGLPSDRFSAERTGGSVSTLTIQRTQQEDSAVYLCASSLTSGGADTQYFGPGTRLTVL.

The J gene is TRBJ2-2, the V gene TRBV7-3; possibly TRBD1 for D (6 bases). The CDR3 has 15 residues. Trimming removed 5 bases from V and 10 bases from J, with 20 bases in between. Germline V CDR1 and CDR2: SGHTA, FQGTGA. The CDR3 sequence: CASSPLEYAGAELFF. The CDR3 region has the DNA TGTGCCAGCAGCCCCCTTGAATATGCAGGGGCGGAGCTGTTTTTT.

The J gene is TRBJ1-2, the V gene TRBV7-9; D gene unclear. Trimming took 5 bases from V and 4 from J, leaving 8 bases between them. CDR3 length equals 12 residues. Germline V gene lookup returns CDR1 SEHNR and CDR2 FQNEAQ (reference sequence). As DNA, the CDR3 is TGTGCCAGCAGCCGAGACTCCTATGGCTACACCTTC. It codes for CASSRDSYGYTF.

This chain links TRBV14 with TRBJ1-3; no firm D call. V gave up 1 base and J gave up 2 bases, with 9 bases separating them. The CDR3 contains 15 residues. Germline CDR1 reads SGHDN; CDR2 reads FVKESK. The CDR3 nucleotides read TGTGCCAGCAGCCAAGCCAGGCCAACTGGAAACACCATATATTTT. This gives the protein CASSQARPTGNTIYF.

This clone has a single count. The genes are TRBV7-3 and TRBJ2-2; D possibly corresponds to TRBD2 (5 bases). This CDR3 comprises 16 residues. The V gene lost 4 bases and the J gene lost 4 bases, with 16 bases spanning the gap. From germline, CDR1 is SGHTA and CDR2 FQGTGA. In nucleotides, the CDR3 is TGTGCCAGCAGCTCGGGATTGTCCGGGGTCACCGGGGAGCTGTTTTTT. Protein product: CASSSGLSGVTGELFF.

V is TRBV20-1 and J is TRBJ1-1; D gene ambiguous. The CDR3 is made up of 11 amino acids. V lost 1 base to trimming and J lost 10 bases, with 10 bases between them. Germline loops: CDR1 DFQATT, CDR2 SNEGSKA (reference sequence). CDR3 loop: CSARGGKGAFF. The DNA of the CDR3 is TGCAGTGCTAGAGGAGGGAAGGGAGCTTTCTTT.

V and J are TRBV12-5 and TRBJ1-4; D unclear. Germline CDR1 LGHNT, CDR2 FRNRAP. This CDR3 region has 15 residues. Trimming removed 1 base at V and 0 bases at J, with 6 bases between. CDR3 bases: TGTGCTAGTGGTTTGGCCGTTGCAACTAATGAAAAACTGTTTTTT. Its protein product is CASGLAVATNEKLFF. The full variable domain, rest sourced from reference TRBV12-5 and TRBJ1-4, is DARVTQTPRHKVTEMGQEVTMRCQPILGHNTVFWYRQTMMQGLELLAYFRNRAPLDDSGMPKDRFSAEMPDATLATLKIQPSEPRDSAVYFCASGLAVATNEKLFFGSGTQLSVL.

The chain links TRBV30 to TRBJ1-1; D is unresolved. Trimming left V 7 bases short and J 1 base short, with 7 bases between. The CDR3 contains 11 residues. From germline, CDR1 is GTSNPN and CDR2 SVGIG (reference sequence). CDR3 region: CAFIGNTEAFF. CDR3 in DNA: TGTGCCTTTATCGGGAACACTGAAGCTTTCTTT.